This T cell receptor beta chain came from a study of OX40 agonist ivuxolimab in advanced cancers. Cycle 7 day 1, cycle 4 day 1, and baseline were the timepoints at which blood was sampled. Sequenced by immunoSEQ multiplex PCR; TCRdb stores in-frame clones only, minus some. The data show around 100,000 clones, with 85% to 90% seen just once and 0.33% held by the top ten. The trim removed 5 bases at V and 5 bases at J, leaving 9 bases unmatched. Looked up from germline, CDR1 is SGHTA and CDR2 is FQGNSA. The CDR3 has 14 residues. The source is an adult with an advanced solid tumor such as melanoma, head and neck, liver or kidney cancer. The V call is TRBV7-2, the J call TRBJ2-7, with TRBD1 matching 7 bases. The source was CD4+ or CD8+ T cells sorted from blood, collected in a trial of the OX40 agonist ivuxolimab. CDR3 protein: CASSPRQGSHEQYF. In DNA form, the CDR3 reads TGTGCCAGCAGCCCAAGACAGGGTAGCCACGAGCAGTACTTC.